These 32 T cell receptor beta chains share one sample of origin, sequenced in a study of T cells in localized non-small cell lung cancer. Produced via immunoSEQ multiplex PCR; TCRdb's table is partial and in-frame only. The table includes fewer than 90,000 clones, around four fifths detected once. The material sequenced was peripheral blood, taken before any cancer treatment. Receptors were obtained from a man between 40 and 75 years old with stage I lung adenocarcinoma.

V usage is TRBV7-6 and J usage is TRBJ2-1; D is undetermined. V dropped 5 bases and J dropped 3 bases, with 5 bases sitting between them. Germline lookup yields CDR1 SGHVS and CDR2 FNYEAQ. CDR3 length equals 12 residues. The CDR3 DNA follows: TGTGCCAGCAGCCAAGTCTACAATGAGCAGTTCTTC. Protein sequence: CASSQVYNEQFF.

This clone was seen only once. The rearrangement joins TRBV30 to TRBJ2-1; no reliable D call. The CDR3 spans 13 residues. The germline V gene has CDR1 GTSNPN and CDR2 SVGIG (reference sequence). Trimming stripped 3 bases from V and 4 bases from J, with 10 bases between. DNA of the CDR3: TGTGCCTGGAGGAAACGGGCTTACAATGAGCAGTTCTTC. Translated: CAWRKRAYNEQFF.

V is TRBV19 and J is TRBJ2-3; 9 nucleotides match TRBD1. After removal of 7 bases from V and 6 bases from J, the junction contained 8 bases not matched to a gene. CDR3 length equals 14 residues. The germline V gene encodes CDR1 LNHDA and CDR2 SQIVND (reference sequence). CDR3 DNA sequence: TGTGCCAGTACTCACAGGGGGCAGGGGGATACGCAGTATTTT. Translated: CASTHRGQGDTQYF.

The chain recombines TRBV20-1 with TRBJ2-7; D is unclear. Germline assignment: CDR1 DFQATT and CDR2 SNEGSKA (reference sequence). CDR3 length: 10 residues. V was clipped by 4 bases and J by 5 bases, with 6 bases between them. The CDR3 DNA reads as TGCAGTGCTAAAGGCAACGAGCAGTACTTC. Translating gives CSAKGNEQYF.

V is TRBV18 and J is TRBJ2-7, with 11 bases that match TRBD1. J lost 4 bases, V lost 4 bases, and 6 bases had no gene match. The germline V gene has CDR1 KGHSH and CDR2 LQKENI. This CDR3 contains 15 residues. The CDR3 DNA follows: TGTGCCAGCTCACAGGGACAGGGGGGCTCTTACGAGCAGTACTTC. It is translated as CASSQGQGGSYEQYF.

The chain has TRBV28 and TRBJ2-5, with 7 bases lining up with TRBD2. Looked up from germline, CDR1 is MDHEN and CDR2 is SYDVKM. CDR3 length: 14 amino acids. J was trimmed by 5 bases and V by 2 bases; bases with no gene match: 5. CDR3 bases: TGTGCCAGCAGTTTAGGCGGGAGCGGGGAGACCCAGTACTTC. This codes for CASSLGGSGETQYF.

For the CDR3, the DNA is TGTGCCAGCAGCCCCGCCGGCCGGACGAACTACGAGCAGTACTTC. Amino acids: CASSPAGRTNYEQYF. The chain links TRBV7-2 to TRBJ2-7; D uncertain. There are 15 residues in the CDR3. Trimming removed 5 bases at V and 3 bases at J, with 17 bases between. Per germline, CDR1 SGHTA and CDR2 FQGNSA.

The V gene is TRBV25-1, the J gene TRBJ1-1; D perhaps matches TRBD1 (5 bases). The V gene lost 4 bases and the J gene lost 1 base, with 13 bases spanning the gap. The CDR3 covers 15 residues. Germline V gene sequence: CDR1 MGHDK, CDR2 SYGVNS. The CDR3 loop reads CASSVQGAANTEAFF. In nucleotides, the CDR3 is TGTGCCAGCAGTGTCCAAGGGGCGGCGAACACTGAAGCTTTCTTT.

The chain joins TRBV7-9 to TRBJ2-6; weak D call: TRBD1 (6 bases). The CDR3 extends over 15 amino acids. The germline V and J ends were trimmed by 5 bases and 2 bases, with 10 bases remaining between them. Germline CDR1 is SEHNR and CDR2 is FQNEAQ (reference sequence). DNA of the CDR3: TGTGCCAGCAGCGATCGGGACACTGGGGCCAACGTCCTGACTTTC. Translating it yields CASSDRDTGANVLTF.

This clone occurred a few times. The chain links TRBV9 to TRBJ1-1; weak D call: TRBD1 (6 bases). The germline V gene has CDR1 SGDLS and CDR2 YYNGEE. The CDR3 has 14 amino acids. V lost 2 bases, J lost 1 base, and 9 bases lay in between. CDR3 sequence (DNA): TGTGCCAGCAGCGTTACAGGGACGAACACTGAAGCTTTCTTT. It is translated as CASSVTGTNTEAFF.

This clone appeared once. The V call is TRBV11-2, the J call TRBJ1-2, with 9 bases identical to TRBD1. This CDR3 has 15 residues. Germline assignment: CDR1 SGHAT and CDR2 FQNNGV. The junction had 3 bases not matched to a gene; V was cut back by 4 bases and J by 0 bases. This CDR3 is CASSSGQGANYGYTF. CDR3 bases: TGTGCCAGCAGCTCGGGACAGGGTGCTAACTATGGCTACACCTTC.

This clone was recorded at least ten times. The chain joins TRBV18 to TRBJ2-3, with 9 bases that match TRBD2. Trimming took 1 base from V and 3 from J; bases not matched to a gene: 5. Germline V gene lookup returns CDR1 KGHSH and CDR2 LQKENI. CDR3 size: 16 residues. The chain's CDR3 is CASSPLASGTTDTQYF. As DNA, the CDR3 is TGTGCCAGCTCACCACTGGCTAGCGGGACAACAGATACGCAGTATTTT.

The rearrangement uses TRBV9 and TRBJ1-4, with D hard to call. V shed 0 bases and J shed 4 bases, with 13 bases lying between them. This CDR3 region has 16 residues. Germline CDR1 reads SGDLS; CDR2 reads YYNGEE. The CDR3 reads CASSVGGWAGNEKLFF. The CDR3, as DNA: TGTGCCAGCAGCGTAGGTGGGTGGGCAGGTAATGAAAAACTGTTTTTT.

The chain joins TRBV10-3 to TRBJ2-5; TRBD1 is a possible D gene (5 bases). The germline V gene has CDR1 ENHRY and CDR2 SYGVKD. V lost 4 bases, J lost 1 base, and 7 bases lay in between. CDR3 length: 13 amino acids. The DNA for the CDR3 is TGTGCCATCAGTGGACAGCCCCAAGAGACCCAGTACTTC. It specifies CAISGQPQETQYF.

V is TRBV10-3 and J is TRBJ1-2; the match to TRBD1 covers 12 bases. Germline V gene lookup returns CDR1 ENHRY and CDR2 SYGVKD. J gave up 8 bases and V 0 bases, and 10 bases lay outside the gene matches. The CDR3 sequence is 17 residues long. Written as DNA, the CDR3 is TGTGCCATCAGTGAGTCGGGACAGGGGGCGCTCGGAGGGGGCTACACCTTC. Encoded protein: CAISESGQGALGGGYTF.

This rearrangement joins TRBV19 to TRBJ1-3; tentatively, D is TRBD1 (5 bases). V was clipped by 3 bases and J by 4 bases, with 10 bases between them. The CDR3 consists of 14 residues. Germline CDR1 reads LNHDA; CDR2 reads SQIVND (reference sequence). The DNA for the CDR3 is TGTGCCAGTAGTATCTTTGGGACCGGAAACACCATATATTTT. Encoded protein: CASSIFGTGNTIYF. The whole variable domain, remainder taken from reference TRBV19 and TRBJ1-3, is DGGITQSPKYLFRKEGQNVTLSCEQNLNHDAMYWYRQDPGQGLRLIYYSQIVNDFQKGDIAEGYSVSREKKESFPLTVTSAQKNPTAFYLCASSIFGTGNTIYFGEGSWLTVV.

The chain employs TRBV27 and TRBJ2-6; the match to TRBD1 covers 11 bases. The length of the CDR3 is 18 residues. V lost 4 bases and J lost 3; bases outside the gene matches: 8. The V gene's germline CDR1 is MNHEY and CDR2 SMNVEV (reference sequence). DNA for the CDR3: TGTGCCAGCAGTTCTCAGGACAGGGGGCGGTATGGGGCCAACGTCCTGACTTTC. It specifies CASSSQDRGRYGANVLTF.

The gene calls are TRBV28 and TRBJ2-7, with 15 bases matching TRBD2. V was pared by 6 bases and J by 7 bases, with 4 bases of the junction left unmatched. CDR1 is MDHEN, CDR2 SYDVKM, per germline. This CDR3 region has 14 residues. The CDR3 sequence is CASSGTSGRYEQYF. The CDR3 DNA sequence: TGTGCCAGCAGCGGGACTAGCGGGAGGTATGAGCAGTACTTC.

J is TRBJ2-7 and V is TRBV28; TRBD2 agrees at 10 bases. CDR1 is MDHEN, CDR2 SYDVKM, per germline. V shed 2 bases and J 8 bases; nucleotides not matched to a gene: 12. This CDR3 is built from 16 residues. CDR3 DNA sequence: TGTGCCAGCAGTTTAACCGGACTAGCGGACTCAGGACAGCAGTACTTC. Translation: CASSLTGLADSGQQYF.

This chain connects TRBV30 to TRBJ2-3; 7 positions agree with TRBD2. The CDR3 is 14 amino acids. Germline trimming cut 1 base from V and 2 bases from J; bases unmatched to any gene: 3. CDR1 and CDR2 (germline): GTSNPN, SVGIG (reference sequence). The CDR3 DNA reads as TGTGCCTGGAGTGCCGGGAGGTACACAGATACGCAGTATTTT. Residues: CAWSAGRYTDTQYF.

This chain connects TRBV5-6 to TRBJ1-2; maybe TRBD1 (6 bases). V was shortened by 4 bases and J by 2 bases, with 18 bases between the two germline ends. The CDR3 runs 16 residues. The germline V gene has CDR1 SGHDT and CDR2 YYEEEE. CDR3 sequence: CASSLRGGIWNYGYTF. CDR3 nucleotide sequence: TGTGCCAGCAGCCTTAGGGGGGGCATATGGAACTATGGCTACACCTTC.

This clone was found a few times. The genes are TRBV18 and TRBJ1-5, with a weak D call TRBD1 (5 bases). The CDR3 is made up of 15 amino acids. CDR1 is KGHSH and CDR2 is LQKENI in the germline V gene. V gave up 3 bases and J gave up 0 bases, with 9 bases separating them. CDR3 sequence (DNA): TGTGCCAGCTCACCCCAGGGCTATAGCAATCAGCCCCAGCATTTT. This codes for CASSPQGYSNQPQHF.

This clone was seen once. This CDR3 is CASSIMLGGFTEAFF. CDR3 nucleotides: TGTGCCAGTAGTATTATGCTCGGAGGGTTCACTGAAGCTTTCTTT. The chain links TRBV19 to TRBJ1-1; no clear D gene. The CDR3 contains 15 residues. V was shortened by 3 bases and J by 4 bases, with 15 bases between the two germline ends. Germline V gene lookup returns CDR1 LNHDA and CDR2 SQIVND (reference sequence).

This chain joins TRBV19 and TRBJ2-7, with 10 bases that match TRBD2. Trimming at V came to 4 bases and at J to 4 bases, leaving 13 bases not matched to a gene. The CDR3 consists of 17 residues. Germline loops: CDR1 LNHDA, CDR2 SQIVND (reference sequence). CDR3: CASSTSSSGSMAYEQYF. CDR3 nucleotide sequence: TGTGCCAGTAGTACTTCCTCTAGCGGGAGTATGGCTTACGAGCAGTACTTC.

The chain recombines TRBV6-5 with TRBJ2-3; the D is unclear. The CDR3 sequence is 13 residues long. The germline V gene encodes CDR1 MNHEY and CDR2 SVGAGI. V was shortened by 5 bases and J by 2 bases, with 8 bases between the two germline ends. Here the CDR3 reads CASSRINTDTQYF. The CDR3, as DNA: TGTGCCAGCAGTCGAATCAACACAGATACGCAGTATTTT.

This chain links TRBV2 with TRBJ2-2; possibly TRBD2 for D (5 bases). The CDR3 length is 15 residues. The ends were cut back, 2 bases at V and 6 bases at J, with 13 bases in the middle. CDR1 SNHLY and CDR2 FYNNEI come from the germline V gene. The CDR3 DNA sequence: TGTGCCAGCAGTGAAATTAGGCGGGTGGCCGGGGAGCTGTTTTTT. Translated: CASSEIRRVAGELFF.

V and J are TRBV5-1 and TRBJ1-3, with D uncertain. Trimming took 7 bases from V and 0 from J, leaving 17 bases between them. The length of the CDR3 is 16 residues. From germline, CDR1 is SGHRS and CDR2 YFSETQ. The CDR3 sequence is CASARTLQTSGNTIYF. The CDR3 DNA is TGCGCCAGCGCACGGACCCTTCAAACCTCTGGAAACACCATATATTTT.

The chain combines TRBV7-8 with TRBJ2-5; no definite D call. The CDR3 has 14 residues. V was pared by 5 bases and J by 2 bases, with 12 bases between. Germline CDR1 SGHVS, CDR2 FQNEAQ. CDR3 in amino acids: CASSAFGSQETQYF. DNA for the CDR3: TGTGCCAGCAGCGCGTTCGGATCTCAAGAGACCCAGTACTTC.

The count of this clone is one. The chain recombines TRBV7-2 with TRBJ1-2; D unclear. Germline assignment: CDR1 SGHTA and CDR2 FQGNSA. This CDR3 has 12 amino acids. Trimming shortened V by 5 bases and J by 9 bases, and 13 bases separated the two germline ends. CDR3 protein: CASSQQQARYTF. The CDR3 DNA reads TGTGCCAGCAGCCAACAACAAGCGCGCTACACCTTC.

V and J are TRBV28 and TRBJ2-7; 12 bases line up with TRBD2. CDR3 length equals 17 residues. Germline V gives CDR1 MDHEN, CDR2 SYDVKM. V trimming: 5 bases; J trimming: 4 bases; junction bases outside the gene matches: 12. CDR3 coding DNA: TGTGCCAGCAGTCAACCTCTAGCGGGAGGGCCCAGGTACGAGCAGTACTTC. Its translation is CASSQPLAGGPRYEQYF.

The V and J genes are TRBV19 and TRBJ2-1, with D possibly being TRBD2 (6 bases). The ends were cut back, 4 bases at V and 7 bases at J, with 14 bases in the middle. Germline CDR1 is LNHDA and CDR2 is SQIVND (reference sequence). The CDR3 length is 14 residues. DNA for the CDR3: TGTGCCAGTAGTACCCGGGACTCCCAAAATGAGCAGTTCTTC. It yields the protein CASSTRDSQNEQFF.

V usage is TRBV28 and J usage is TRBJ2-2; D tentatively reads TRBD1 or TRBD2 (5 bases each). Looked up from germline, CDR1 is MDHEN and CDR2 is SYDVKM. The CDR3 is 17 residues long. Between the trimmed V and J ends, which lost 2 bases and 5 bases, there was a span of 18 bases. As DNA, the CDR3 is TGTGCCAGCAGTTTACCTAGCAGGACAAGAGTAACCGGGGAGCTGTTTTTT. It translates to CASSLPSRTRVTGELFF. The whole variable domain, remainder taken from reference TRBV28 and TRBJ2-2, is DVKVTQSSRYLVKRTGEKVFLECVQDMDHENMFWYRQDPGLGLRLIYFSYDVKMKEKGDIPEGYSVSREKKERFSLILESASTNQTSMYLCASSLPSRTRVTGELFFGEGSRLTVL.